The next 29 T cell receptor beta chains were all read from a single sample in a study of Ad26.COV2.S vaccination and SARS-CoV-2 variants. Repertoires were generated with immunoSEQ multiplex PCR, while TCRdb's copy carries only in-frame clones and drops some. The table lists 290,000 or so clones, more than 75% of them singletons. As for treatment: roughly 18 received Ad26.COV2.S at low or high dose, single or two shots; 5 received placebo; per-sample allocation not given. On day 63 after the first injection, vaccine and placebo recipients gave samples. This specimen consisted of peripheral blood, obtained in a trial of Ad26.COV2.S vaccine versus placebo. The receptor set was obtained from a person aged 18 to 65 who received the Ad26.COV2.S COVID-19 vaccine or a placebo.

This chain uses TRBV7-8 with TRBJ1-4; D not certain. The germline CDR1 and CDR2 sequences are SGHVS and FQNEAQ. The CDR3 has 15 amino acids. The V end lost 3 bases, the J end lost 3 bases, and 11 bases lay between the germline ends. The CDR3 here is CASSFQHGPNEKLFF. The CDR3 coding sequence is TGTGCCAGCAGCTTTCAGCACGGACCTAATGAAAAACTGTTTTTT.

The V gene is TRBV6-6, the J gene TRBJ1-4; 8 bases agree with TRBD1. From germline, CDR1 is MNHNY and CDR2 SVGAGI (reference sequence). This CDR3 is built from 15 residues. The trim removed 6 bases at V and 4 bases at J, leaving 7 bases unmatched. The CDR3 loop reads CASSSPGQDNEKLFF. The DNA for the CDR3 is TGTGCCAGCAGCTCACCGGGACAGGATAATGAAAAACTGTTTTTT.

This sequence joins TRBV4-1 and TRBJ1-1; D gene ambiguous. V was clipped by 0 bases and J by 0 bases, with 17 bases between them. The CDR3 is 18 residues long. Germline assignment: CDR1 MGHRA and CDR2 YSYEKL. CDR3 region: CASSQDERGGGMNTEAFF. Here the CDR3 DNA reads TGCGCCAGCAGCCAAGATGAACGGGGAGGCGGAATGAACACTGAAGCTTTCTTT.

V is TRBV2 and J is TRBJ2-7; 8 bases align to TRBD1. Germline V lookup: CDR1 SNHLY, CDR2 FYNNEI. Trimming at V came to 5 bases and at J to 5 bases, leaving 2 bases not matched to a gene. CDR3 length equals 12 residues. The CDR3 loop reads CASSIQGDEQYF. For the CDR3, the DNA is TGTGCCAGCAGTATACAGGGGGACGAGCAGTACTTC.

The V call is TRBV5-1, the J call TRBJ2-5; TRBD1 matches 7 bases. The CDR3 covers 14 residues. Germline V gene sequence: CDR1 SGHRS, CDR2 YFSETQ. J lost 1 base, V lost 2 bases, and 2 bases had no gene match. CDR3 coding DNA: TGCGCCAGCAGCTTAGGGGGCTTCCAAGAGACCCAGTACTTC. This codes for CASSLGGFQETQYF. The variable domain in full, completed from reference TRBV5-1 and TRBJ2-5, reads KAGVTQTPRYLIKTRGQQVTLSCSPISGHRSVSWYQQTPGQGLQFLFEYFSETQRNKGNFPGRFSGRQFSNSRSEMNVSTLELGDSALYLCASSLGGFQETQYFGPGTRLLVL.

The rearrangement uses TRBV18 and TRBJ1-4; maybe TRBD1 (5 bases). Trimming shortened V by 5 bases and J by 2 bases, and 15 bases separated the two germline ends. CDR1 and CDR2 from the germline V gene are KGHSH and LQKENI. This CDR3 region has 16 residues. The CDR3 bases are TGTGCCAGCTCATCGAATCCGCAGGGTACTAATGAAAAACTGTTTTTT. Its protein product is CASSSNPQGTNEKLFF.

The CDR3 loop reads CSVSSGTEAFF. Here the CDR3 DNA reads TGCAGCGTTAGTTCTGGGACTGAAGCTTTCTTT. V and J are TRBV29-1 and TRBJ1-1; D unresolved. The CDR3 extends over 11 amino acids. Looked up from germline, CDR1 is SQVTM and CDR2 is ANQGSEA. The germline V and J ends were trimmed by 5 bases and 5 bases, with 9 bases remaining between them.

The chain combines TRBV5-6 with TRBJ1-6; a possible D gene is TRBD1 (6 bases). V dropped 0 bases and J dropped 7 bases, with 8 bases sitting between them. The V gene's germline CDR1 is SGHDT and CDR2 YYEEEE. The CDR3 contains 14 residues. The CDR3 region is CASSLGGLNSPLHF. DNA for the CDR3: TGTGCCAGCAGCTTGGGGGGGCTAAATTCACCCCTCCACTTT. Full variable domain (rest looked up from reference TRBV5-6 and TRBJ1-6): DAGVTQSPTHLIKTRGQQVTLRCSPKSGHDTVSWYQQALGQGPQFIFQYYEEEERQRGNFPDRFSGHQFPNYSSELNVNALLLGDSALYLCASSLGGLNSPLHFGNGTRLTVT.

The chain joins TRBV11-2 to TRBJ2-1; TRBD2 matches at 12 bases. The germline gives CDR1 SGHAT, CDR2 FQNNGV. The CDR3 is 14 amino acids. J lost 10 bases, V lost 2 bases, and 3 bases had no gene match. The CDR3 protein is CASSLLAGGREQFF. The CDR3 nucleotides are TGTGCCAGCAGCTTACTAGCGGGGGGGAGGGAGCAGTTCTTC.

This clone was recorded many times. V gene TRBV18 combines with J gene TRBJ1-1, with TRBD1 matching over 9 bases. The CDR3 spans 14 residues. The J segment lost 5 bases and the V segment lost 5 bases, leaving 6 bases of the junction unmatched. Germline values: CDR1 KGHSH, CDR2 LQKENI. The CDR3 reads CASSKGQGVTEAFF. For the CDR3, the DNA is TGTGCCAGCTCAAAGGGACAGGGTGTGACTGAAGCTTTCTTT.

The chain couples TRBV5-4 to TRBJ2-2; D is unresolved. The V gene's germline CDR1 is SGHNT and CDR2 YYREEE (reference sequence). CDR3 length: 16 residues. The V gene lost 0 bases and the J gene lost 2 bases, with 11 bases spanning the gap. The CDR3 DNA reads TGTGCCAGCAGCTTGGTTGTGGGGATCAACACCGGGGAGCTGTTTTTT. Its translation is CASSLVVGINTGELFF. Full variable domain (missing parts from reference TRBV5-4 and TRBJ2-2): ETGVTQSPTHLIKTRGQQVTLRCSSQSGHNTVSWYQQALGQGPQFIFQYYREEENGRGNFPPRFSGLQFPNYSSELNVNALELDDSALYLCASSLVVGINTGELFFGEGSRLTVL.

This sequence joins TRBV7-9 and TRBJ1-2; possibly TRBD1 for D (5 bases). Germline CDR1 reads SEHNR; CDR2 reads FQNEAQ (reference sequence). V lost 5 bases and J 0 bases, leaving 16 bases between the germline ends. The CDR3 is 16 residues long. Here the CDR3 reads CASSRDGSLANYGYTF. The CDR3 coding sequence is TGTGCCAGCAGCCGGGACGGTTCATTGGCTAACTATGGCTACACCTTC.

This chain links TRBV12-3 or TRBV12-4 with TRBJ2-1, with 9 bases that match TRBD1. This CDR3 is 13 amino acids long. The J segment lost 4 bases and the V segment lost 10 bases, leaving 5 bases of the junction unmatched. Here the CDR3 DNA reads TGTGCCATCCTAGGACAGGGGTACAATGAGCAGTTCTTC. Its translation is CAILGQGYNEQFF.

The CDR3 protein is CASSLVRVNTEAFF. In nucleotides, the CDR3 is TGCGCCAGCAGCTTGGTCAGGGTTAACACTGAAGCTTTCTTT. The V and J genes are TRBV5-1 and TRBJ1-1; D is possibly TRBD1 (5 bases). In germline, CDR1 is SGHRS, CDR2 YFSETQ. The V end lost 0 bases, the J end lost 2 bases, and 8 bases lay between the germline ends. The CDR3 runs 14 residues.

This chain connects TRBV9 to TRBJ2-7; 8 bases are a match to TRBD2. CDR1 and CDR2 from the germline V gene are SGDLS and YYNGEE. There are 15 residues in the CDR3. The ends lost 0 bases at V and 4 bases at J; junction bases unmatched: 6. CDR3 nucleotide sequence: TGTGCCAGCAGCGTAGCGGGGGGGGATACTTACGAGCAGTACTTC. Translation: CASSVAGGDTYEQYF.

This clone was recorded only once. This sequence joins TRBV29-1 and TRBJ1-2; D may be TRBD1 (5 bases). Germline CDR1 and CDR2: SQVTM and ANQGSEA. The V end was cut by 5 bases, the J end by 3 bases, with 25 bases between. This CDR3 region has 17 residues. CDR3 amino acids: CSVRGFAGTATDYGYTF. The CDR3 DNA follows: TGCAGCGTTCGGGGTTTCGCCGGGACGGCTACCGACTATGGCTACACCTTC.

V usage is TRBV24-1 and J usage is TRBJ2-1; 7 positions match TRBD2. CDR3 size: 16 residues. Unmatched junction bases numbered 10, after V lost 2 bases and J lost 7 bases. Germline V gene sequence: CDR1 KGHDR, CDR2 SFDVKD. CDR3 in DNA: TGTGCCACCAGTGATTCCGGGGGGAGGGCCTGGAATGAGCAGTTCTTC. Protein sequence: CATSDSGGRAWNEQFF.

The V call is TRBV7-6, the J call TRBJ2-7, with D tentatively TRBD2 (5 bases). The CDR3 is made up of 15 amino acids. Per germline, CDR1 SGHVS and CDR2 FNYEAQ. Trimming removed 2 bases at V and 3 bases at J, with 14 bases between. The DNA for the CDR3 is TGTGCCAGCAGCTTAAGTGAGGGTTCGTACTACGAGCAGTACTTC. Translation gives CASSLSEGSYYEQYF.

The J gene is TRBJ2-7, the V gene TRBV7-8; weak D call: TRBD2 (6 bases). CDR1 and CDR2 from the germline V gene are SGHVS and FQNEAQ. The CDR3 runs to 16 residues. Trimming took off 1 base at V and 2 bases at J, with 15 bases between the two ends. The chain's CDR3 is CASSLVGSGLPYEQYF. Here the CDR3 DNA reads TGTGCCAGCAGCTTAGTGGGGAGCGGGCTTCCCTACGAGCAGTACTTC.

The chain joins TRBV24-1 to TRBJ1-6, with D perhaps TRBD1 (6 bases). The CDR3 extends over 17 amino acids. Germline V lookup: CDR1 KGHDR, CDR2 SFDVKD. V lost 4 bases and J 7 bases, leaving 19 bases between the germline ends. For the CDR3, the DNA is TGTGCCACCAGTGAATCAGGACAGTGGAGGCAAAATTCACCCCTCCACTTT. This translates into CATSESGQWRQNSPLHF.

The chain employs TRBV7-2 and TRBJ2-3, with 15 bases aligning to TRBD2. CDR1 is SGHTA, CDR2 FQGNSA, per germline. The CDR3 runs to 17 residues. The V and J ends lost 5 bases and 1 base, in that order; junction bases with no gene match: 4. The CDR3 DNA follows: TGTGCCAGCAGCCGGACTAGCGGGGGGGTTGGCACAGATACGCAGTATTTT. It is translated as CASSRTSGGVGTDTQYF.

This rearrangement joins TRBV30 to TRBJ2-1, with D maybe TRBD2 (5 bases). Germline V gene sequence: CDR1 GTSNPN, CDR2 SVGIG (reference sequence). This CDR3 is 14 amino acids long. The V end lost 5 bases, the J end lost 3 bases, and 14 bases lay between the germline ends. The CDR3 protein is CAWVRGTGYNEQFF. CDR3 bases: TGTGCCTGGGTCCGGGGAACTGGCTACAATGAGCAGTTCTTC. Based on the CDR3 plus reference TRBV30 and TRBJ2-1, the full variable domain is SQTIHQWPATLVQPVGSPLSLECTVEGTSNPNLYWYRQAAGRGLQLLFYSVGIGQISSEVPQNLSASRPQDRQFILSSKKLLLSDSGFYLCAWVRGTGYNEQFFGPGTRLTVL.

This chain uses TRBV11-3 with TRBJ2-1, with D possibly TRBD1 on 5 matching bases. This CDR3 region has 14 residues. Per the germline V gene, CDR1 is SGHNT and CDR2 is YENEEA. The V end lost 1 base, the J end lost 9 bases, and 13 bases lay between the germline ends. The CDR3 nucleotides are TGTGCCAGCAGCTTAGTACCAGGGTTTGCTGAGCAGTTCTTC. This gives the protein CASSLVPGFAEQFF.

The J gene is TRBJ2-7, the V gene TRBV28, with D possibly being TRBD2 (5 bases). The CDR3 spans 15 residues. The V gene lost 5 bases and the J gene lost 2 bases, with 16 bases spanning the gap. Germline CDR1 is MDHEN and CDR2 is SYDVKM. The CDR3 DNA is TGTGCCAGCAGTCAGCCGGGGAGCGGCCCCTACGAGCAGTACTTC. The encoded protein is CASSQPGSGPYEQYF.

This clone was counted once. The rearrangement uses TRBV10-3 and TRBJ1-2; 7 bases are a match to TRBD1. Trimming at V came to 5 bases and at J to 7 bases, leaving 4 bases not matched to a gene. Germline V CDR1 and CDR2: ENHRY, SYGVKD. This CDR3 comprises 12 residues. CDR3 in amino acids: CAISQGTVGYTF. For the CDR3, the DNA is TGTGCCATCAGTCAAGGGACAGTTGGCTACACCTTC.

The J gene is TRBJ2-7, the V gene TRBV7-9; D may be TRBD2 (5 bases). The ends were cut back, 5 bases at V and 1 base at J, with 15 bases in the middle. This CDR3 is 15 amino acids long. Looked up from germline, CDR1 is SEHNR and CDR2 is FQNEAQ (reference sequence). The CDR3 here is CASSISVEGSYEQYF. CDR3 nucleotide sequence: TGTGCCAGCAGCATTTCGGTTGAGGGATCCTACGAGCAGTACTTC.

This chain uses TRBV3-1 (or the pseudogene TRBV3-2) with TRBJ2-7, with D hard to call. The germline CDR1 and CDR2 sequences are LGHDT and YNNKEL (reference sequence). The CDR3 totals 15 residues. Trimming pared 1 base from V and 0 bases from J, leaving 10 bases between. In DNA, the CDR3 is TGTGCCAGCAGCCAAGGGCAGGATCCCTCCTACGAGCAGTACTTC. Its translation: CASSQGQDPSYEQYF.

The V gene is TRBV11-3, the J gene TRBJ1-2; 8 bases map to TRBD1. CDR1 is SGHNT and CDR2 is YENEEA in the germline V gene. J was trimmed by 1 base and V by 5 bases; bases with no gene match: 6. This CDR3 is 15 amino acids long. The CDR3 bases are TGTGCCAGCAGCGCGCCGGGACAGGATAACTATGGCTACACCTTC. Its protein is CASSAPGQDNYGYTF.

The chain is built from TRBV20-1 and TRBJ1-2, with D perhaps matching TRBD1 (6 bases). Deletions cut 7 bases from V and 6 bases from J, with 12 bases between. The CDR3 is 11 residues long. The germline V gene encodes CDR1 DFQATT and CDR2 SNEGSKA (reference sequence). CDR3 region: CSVDRSDGYTF. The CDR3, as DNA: TGCAGTGTGGACAGAAGCGATGGCTACACCTTC.